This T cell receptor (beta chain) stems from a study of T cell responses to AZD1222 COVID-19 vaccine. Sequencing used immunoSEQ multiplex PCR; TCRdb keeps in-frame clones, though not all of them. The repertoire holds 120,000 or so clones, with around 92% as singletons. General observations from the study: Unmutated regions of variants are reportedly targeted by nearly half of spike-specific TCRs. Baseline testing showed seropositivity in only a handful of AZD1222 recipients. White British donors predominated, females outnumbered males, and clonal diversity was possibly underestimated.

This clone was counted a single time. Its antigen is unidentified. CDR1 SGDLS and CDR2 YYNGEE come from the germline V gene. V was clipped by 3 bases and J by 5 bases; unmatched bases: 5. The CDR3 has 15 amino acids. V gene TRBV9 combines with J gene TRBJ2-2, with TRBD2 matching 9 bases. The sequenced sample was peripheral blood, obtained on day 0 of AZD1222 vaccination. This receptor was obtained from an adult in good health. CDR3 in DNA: TGTGCCAGCAGCGCTAGCGGGATCTCTACCGGGGAGCTGTTTTTT. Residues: CASSASGISTGELFF.